The clone carrying this T cell receptor beta chain was seen more than once but under ten times. Its antigen is as yet unknown. The J segment lost 1 base and the V segment lost 8 bases, leaving 9 bases of the junction unmatched. There are 16 residues in the CDR3. Germline CDR1 and CDR2: ENHRY and SYGVKD. Stated treatment: oral pan-JAK inhibitor, 5-10 mg twice daily. These data are taken from a study of CD8+ T cells in alopecia areata. Isolated RNA was reverse transcribed into cDNA used as the sequencing template. The repertoire was sequenced with immunoSEQ multiplex PCR; TCRdb's copy has only in-frame clones and lacks some. The data hold approximately 90,000 clones, with about three quarters observed a single time. The study's findings and limits: Among the cells sequenced in scalp samples are also the resident alphabeta T cells of normal skin. Persistence in scalp and blood during tofacitinib was observed for many expanded lesional clones. Tofacitinib significantly lowered scalp clonality and expanded CD8+ clones among the top 100. Patients shared TCRs less clearly than mice did, possibly for HLA-related reasons.

Here the sequenced sample was CD8+ T cells sorted from blood, taken at week 44, from a patient treated with tofacitinib. This receptor was obtained from a human donor with alopecia areata. The V gene is TRBV10-3, the J gene TRBJ2-4, with 9 bases fitting TRBD2. The CDR3 sequence is CAIRGASGVAKNIQYF. CDR3 nucleotide sequence: TGTGCCATCCGGGGAGCTAGCGGGGTGGCCAAAAACATTCAGTACTTC.